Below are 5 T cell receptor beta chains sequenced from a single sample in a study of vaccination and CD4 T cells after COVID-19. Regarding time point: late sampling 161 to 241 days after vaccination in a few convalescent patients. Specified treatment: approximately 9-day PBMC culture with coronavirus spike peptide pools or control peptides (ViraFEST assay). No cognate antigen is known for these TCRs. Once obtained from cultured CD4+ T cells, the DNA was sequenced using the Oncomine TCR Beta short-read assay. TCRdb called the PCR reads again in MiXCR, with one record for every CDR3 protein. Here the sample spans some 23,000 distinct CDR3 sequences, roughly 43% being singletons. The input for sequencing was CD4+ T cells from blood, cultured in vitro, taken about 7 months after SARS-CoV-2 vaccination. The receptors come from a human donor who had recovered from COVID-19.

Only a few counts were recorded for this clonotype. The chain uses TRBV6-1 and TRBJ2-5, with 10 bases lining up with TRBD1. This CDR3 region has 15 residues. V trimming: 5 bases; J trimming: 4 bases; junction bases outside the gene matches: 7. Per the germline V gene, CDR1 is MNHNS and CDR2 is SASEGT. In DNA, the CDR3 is TGTGCCAGCAGTCTTGGGGACAGGGGTGGAGAGACCCAGTACTTC. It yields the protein CASSLGDRGGETQYF.

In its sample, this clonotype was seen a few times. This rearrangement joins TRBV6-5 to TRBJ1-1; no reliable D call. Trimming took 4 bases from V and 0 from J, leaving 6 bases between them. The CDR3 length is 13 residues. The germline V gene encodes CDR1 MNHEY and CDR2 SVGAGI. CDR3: CASSFSMNTEAFF. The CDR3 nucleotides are TGTGCCAGCAGTTTCAGTATGAACACTGAAGCTTTCTTT.

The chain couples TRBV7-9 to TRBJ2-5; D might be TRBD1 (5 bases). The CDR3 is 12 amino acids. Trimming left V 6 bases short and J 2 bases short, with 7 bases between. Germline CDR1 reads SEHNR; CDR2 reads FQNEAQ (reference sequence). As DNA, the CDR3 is TGTGCCAGCAGACGACAGCAAGAGACCCAGTACTTC. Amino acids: CASRRQQETQYF.

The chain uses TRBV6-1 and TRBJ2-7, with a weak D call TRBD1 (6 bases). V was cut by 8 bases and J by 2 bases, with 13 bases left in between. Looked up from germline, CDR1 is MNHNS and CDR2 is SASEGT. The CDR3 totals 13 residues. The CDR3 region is CASGETGPYEQYF. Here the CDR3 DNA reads TGTGCCAGCGGAGAGACAGGACCCTACGAGCAGTACTTC.

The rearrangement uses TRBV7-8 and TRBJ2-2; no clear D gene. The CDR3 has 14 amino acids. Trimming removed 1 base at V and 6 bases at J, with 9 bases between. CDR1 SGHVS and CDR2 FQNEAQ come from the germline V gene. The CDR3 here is CASSLGVNAGELFF. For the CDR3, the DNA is TGTGCCAGCAGCTTAGGGGTTAACGCCGGGGAGCTGTTTTTT.